The 13 T cell receptor beta chains below come from one sample, sequenced in a study of immune evolution from preneoplasia to lung adenocarcinoma. Clones were sequenced by immunoSEQ multiplex PCR, and TCRdb holds only the in-frame ones, with some missing. The data show 9,500 to 10,000 clones, more than 70% seen once. Sequencing used FFPE lung adenocarcinoma in situ tissue. The receptors were gathered from a person aged 80 or older with lung adenocarcinoma.

This clone occurred a few times. The rearrangement joins TRBV7-8 to TRBJ1-1, with 7 bases fitting TRBD1. The V segment lost 2 bases and the J segment 11 bases; nucleotides outside the gene matches: 14. Per the germline V gene, CDR1 is SGHVS and CDR2 is FQNEAQ. CDR3 length equals 15 residues. The DNA for the CDR3 is TGTGCCAGCAGCTTACTTAGGGACAGCTACCGGCCCGCTTTCTTT. Amino acids: CASSLLRDSYRPAFF. Based on the CDR3 plus reference TRBV7-8 and TRBJ1-1, the full variable domain is GAGVSQSPRYKVAKRGQDVALRCDPISGHVSLFWYQQALGQGPEFLTYFQNEAQLDKSGLPSDRFFAERPEGSVSTLKIQRTQQEDSAVYLCASSLLRDSYRPAFFGQGTRLTVV.

The chain couples TRBV20-1 to TRBJ2-3; a possible D gene is TRBD2 (6 bases). The CDR3 loop spans 11 amino acids. V lost 6 bases, J lost 9 bases, and 13 bases lay in between. The germline V gene has CDR1 DFQATT and CDR2 SNEGSKA (reference sequence). This CDR3 reads CSADPAGTQYF. DNA for the CDR3: TGCAGTGCGGACCCCGCGGGAACGCAGTATTTT.

This clone was seen just once. V gene TRBV28 combines with J gene TRBJ1-5; D is ambiguous. The germline V gene has CDR1 MDHEN and CDR2 SYDVKM. V lost 6 bases to trimming and J lost 1 base, with 4 bases between them. The CDR3 has 12 residues. The CDR3 reads CASRGSNQPQHF. The DNA of the CDR3 is TGTGCCAGCAGAGGCAGCAATCAGCCCCAGCATTTT.

V gene TRBV10-3 combines with J gene TRBJ2-3; 11 nucleotides match TRBD2. The CDR3 length is 16 residues. V gave up 5 bases and J gave up 3 bases; unmatched junction bases: 7. The germline V gene has CDR1 ENHRY and CDR2 SYGVKD. CDR3 DNA: TGTGCCATCAGTCCTCTAGCGGGGGGACAAACAGATACGCAGTATTTT. It translates to CAISPLAGGQTDTQYF.

This clone appeared once. The chain has TRBV10-2 and TRBJ1-2; tentatively, D is TRBD1 (5 bases). The germline V gene encodes CDR1 WSHSY and CDR2 SAAADI. The CDR3 consists of 17 residues. V lost 3 bases and J 4 bases, leaving 21 bases between the germline ends. The CDR3 DNA is TGCGCCAGCAGTGAAACGATCCGGGGCAGCTCCATCTATGGCTACACCTTC. Protein product: CASSETIRGSSIYGYTF.

The gene calls are TRBV5-1 and TRBJ1-3; D not certain. The CDR3 spans 15 residues. CDR1 SGHRS and CDR2 YFSETQ come from the germline V gene. Trimming cost V 1 base and J 2 bases, with 10 bases left between them. The CDR3 loop is CASSLSTDTGNTIYF. As DNA, the CDR3 is TGCGCCAGCAGCTTGAGTACAGATACTGGAAACACCATATATTTT.

The V call is TRBV4-1, the J call TRBJ1-1, with 10 positions matching TRBD1. The CDR3 extends over 15 amino acids. Germline V lookup: CDR1 MGHRA, CDR2 YSYEKL. Trimming at V came to 4 bases and at J to 3 bases, leaving 5 bases not matched to a gene. CDR3 nucleotide sequence: TGCGCCAGCAGCCCGGAGGGACAGGGGCACACTGAAGCTTTCTTT. Translation gives CASSPEGQGHTEAFF.

J is TRBJ1-1 and V is TRBV28; 9 nucleotides align to TRBD1. Germline V lookup: CDR1 MDHEN, CDR2 SYDVKM. Losses at the gene ends were 4 bases for V and 3 bases for J; bases not matched to a gene: 3. CDR3 length: 14 amino acids. Here the CDR3 DNA reads TGTGCCAGCAGTTCGACAGGGGGTTACACTGAAGCTTTCTTT. Translating gives CASSSTGGYTEAFF.

This rearrangement joins TRBV9 to TRBJ1-2; D not resolved. CDR3 length equals 14 residues. V lost 3 bases, J lost 0 bases, and 9 bases lay in between. CDR1 and CDR2 (germline): SGDLS, YYNGEE. CDR3 nucleotides: TGTGCCAGCAGCGCTTACAGAGCTAACTATGGCTACACCTTC. Encoded protein: CASSAYRANYGYTF.

J is TRBJ2-3 and V is TRBV5-4, with a possible D match to TRBD1 (6 bases). The CDR3 extends over 15 amino acids. CDR1 is SGHNT and CDR2 is YYREEE in the germline V gene (reference sequence). Trimming took off 5 bases at V and 0 bases at J, with 13 bases between the two ends. The CDR3 loop is CASSRQASSTDTQYF. The CDR3 DNA is TGTGCCAGCAGTCGACAGGCTTCTAGCACAGATACGCAGTATTTT. Based on the CDR3 plus reference TRBV5-4 and TRBJ2-3, the full variable domain is ETGVTQSPTHLIKTRGQQVTLRCSSQSGHNTVSWYQQALGQGPQFIFQYYREEENGRGNFPPRFSGLQFPNYSSELNVNALELDDSALYLCASSRQASSTDTQYFGPGTRLTVL.

The rearrangement uses TRBV29-1 and TRBJ2-7, with D possibly being TRBD2 (6 bases). There are 11 residues in the CDR3. Trimming cost V 5 bases and J 10 bases, with 15 bases left between them. From germline, CDR1 is SQVTM and CDR2 ANQGSEA. DNA for the CDR3: TGCAGCGTTTTGGCGGGGACGGGTCAGTACTTC. It codes for CSVLAGTGQYF.

This clone is labeled large. The chain recombines TRBV4-3 with TRBJ1-1; possibly TRBD1 for D (6 bases). The CDR3 runs to 18 residues. CDR1 is LGHNA and CDR2 is YSLEER in the germline V gene. Trimming shortened V by 0 bases and J by 1 base, and 18 bases separated the two germline ends. CDR3 nucleotide sequence: TGCGCCAGCAGCCAAGATGCGTCCCCAGGGGCGGCGAACACTGAAGCTTTCTTT. Protein sequence: CASSQDASPGAANTEAFF.

The chain recombines TRBV19 with TRBJ2-5; tentatively, D is TRBD1 or TRBD2 (6 bases each). The CDR3 spans 12 residues. Germline V gene sequence: CDR1 LNHDA, CDR2 SQIVND (reference sequence). V lost 6 bases and J 5 bases, leaving 10 bases between the germline ends. The CDR3 protein is CASRDSGETQYF. The CDR3 DNA reads as TGTGCCAGTAGGGACAGCGGGGAGACCCAGTACTTC. Together with reference TRBV19 and TRBJ2-5, the CDR3 gives the full variable domain: DGGITQSPKYLFRKEGQNVTLSCEQNLNHDAMYWYRQDPGQGLRLIYYSQIVNDFQKGDIAEGYSVSREKKESFPLTVTSAQKNPTAFYLCASRDSGETQYFGPGTRLLVL.